The 25 T cell receptor beta chains presented below share a single source sample, sequenced in a study of CD8 T cells in Susac syndrome. Reverse transcription used about 0.45 to 1 ug RNA and random hexamers. Using its own MiXCR run on the immunoSEQ multiplex PCR reads, TCRdb lists one record per CDR3 protein. Of 150,000 to 180,000 distinct CDR3 sequences in the sample, around 95% were seen once. The sequencing sample was made of CD4+ T cells from PBMCs. The receptors shown here come from a human donor with Susac syndrome.

This chain uses TRBV20-1 with TRBJ2-1; D might be TRBD2 (6 bases). V was trimmed by 5 bases and J by 7 bases, leaving 18 bases between them. Germline loops: CDR1 DFQATT, CDR2 SNEGSKA (reference sequence). CDR3 size: 14 residues. The CDR3: CSAPTPGGGNEQFF. The CDR3 nucleotides are TGCAGTGCTCCCACCCCGGGCGGAGGGAATGAGCAGTTCTTC.

The chain links TRBV20-1 to TRBJ1-2; TRBD1 matches at 9 bases. In germline, CDR1 is DFQATT, CDR2 SNEGSKA (reference sequence). The CDR3 runs to 12 residues. V shed 6 bases, J shed 7 bases, and the junction held 6 bases outside the gene matches. The chain's CDR3 is CSAEQGARGYTF. In DNA form, the CDR3 reads TGCAGTGCAGAACAGGGGGCGCGTGGCTACACCTTC.

The genes are TRBV2 and TRBJ2-7; tentatively, D is TRBD1 or TRBD2 (5 bases each). CDR3 length: 12 amino acids. CDR1 is SNHLY and CDR2 is FYNNEI in the germline V gene. Trimming pared 6 bases from V and 7 bases from J, leaving 13 bases between. CDR3 region: CASRGDEVEQYF. In nucleotides, the CDR3 is TGTGCCAGCAGGGGGGACGAGGTGGAGCAGTACTTC.

The gene calls are TRBV14 and TRBJ1-2; 8 bases map to TRBD1. The CDR3 loop spans 13 amino acids. Germline loops: CDR1 SGHDN, CDR2 FVKESK. V shed 5 bases and J 8 bases; nucleotides not matched to a gene: 7. The CDR3 loop is CASSNQGARGYTF. In DNA, the CDR3 is TGTGCCAGCAGCAACCAGGGGGCACGAGGCTACACCTTC. Full variable domain (remainder filled in from reference TRBV14 and TRBJ1-2): EAGVTQFPSHSVIEKGQTVTLRCDPISGHDNLYWYRRVMGKEIKFLLHFVKESKQDESGMPNNRFLAERTGGTYSTLKVQPAELEDSGVYFCASSNQGARGYTFGSGTRLTVV.

This chain links TRBV27 with TRBJ1-4; unclear D gene. Germline V gene data show CDR1 as MNHEY and CDR2 as SMNVEV (reference sequence). The CDR3 extends over 11 amino acids. V was shortened by 2 bases and J by 8 bases, with 3 bases between the two germline ends. CDR3 protein: CASSLVEKLFF. CDR3 in DNA: TGTGCCAGCAGTTTAGTGGAAAAACTGTTTTTT.

The chain joins TRBV18 to TRBJ2-1, with D unresolved. The CDR3 extends over 12 amino acids. V was pared by 2 bases and J by 6 bases, with 5 bases between. CDR1 is KGHSH, CDR2 LQKENI, per germline. CDR3 nucleotide sequence: TGTGCCAGCTCACCAACAAGCAATGAGCAGTTCTTC. This translates into CASSPTSNEQFF. The full variable domain, in which reference TRBV18 and TRBJ2-1 provide the parts outside the CDR3, is NAGVMQNPRHLVRRRGQEARLRCSPMKGHSHVYWYRQLPEEGLKFMVYLQKENIIDESGMPKERFSAEFPKEGPSILRIQQVVRGDSAAYFCASSPTSNEQFFGPGTRLTVL.

The V gene is TRBV5-4, the J gene TRBJ2-4; TRBD1 is a possible D gene (6 bases). The CDR3 runs 15 residues. V was clipped by 0 bases and J by 2 bases, with 9 bases between them. Germline CDR1 and CDR2: SGHNT and YYREEE (reference sequence). The CDR3 protein is CASSLVGTPKNIQYF. The CDR3 DNA is TGTGCCAGCAGCTTGGTTGGGACACCCAAAAACATTCAGTACTTC.

This clonotype was detected only once. The chain uses TRBV18 and TRBJ2-7, with TRBD1 matching 10 bases. Germline CDR1 KGHSH, CDR2 LQKENI. The CDR3 has 15 amino acids. The ends lost 3 bases at V and 6 bases at J; junction bases unmatched: 8. Here the CDR3 DNA reads TGTGCCAGCTCACCCCCCGGGACAGGGGTCGGCGAGCAGTACTTC. It encodes CASSPPGTGVGEQYF.

The chain has TRBV20-1 and TRBJ2-5, with TRBD1 as a possible D gene (6 bases). V was cut by 8 bases and J by 1 base, with 14 bases left in between. The CDR3 has 13 residues. CDR1 and CDR2 from the germline V gene are DFQATT and SNEGSKA (reference sequence). CDR3 protein: CSSKRTVQETQYF. The DNA for the CDR3 is TGCAGTTCTAAGCGGACAGTCCAAGAGACCCAGTACTTC.

The V gene is TRBV29-1, the J gene TRBJ2-3; D not resolved. Per germline, CDR1 SQVTM and CDR2 ANQGSEA. This CDR3 is built from 16 residues. Trimming took 3 bases from V and 2 from J, leaving 18 bases between them. The CDR3 DNA sequence: TGCAGCGTTGACACCAGGTCCACCCTCAACACAGATACGCAGTATTTT. Translated: CSVDTRSTLNTDTQYF.

This chain uses TRBV3-1 with TRBJ1-2, with 10 bases identical to TRBD1. V lost 1 base to trimming and J lost 5 bases; unmatched junction nucleotides: 1. This CDR3 has 14 amino acids. Germline V gene lookup returns CDR1 LGHDT and CDR2 YNNKEL (reference sequence). Here the CDR3 DNA reads TGTGCCAGCAGCCAAGCGGGACAGGGGTATGGCTACACCTTC. Protein product: CASSQAGQGYGYTF.

The V and J genes are TRBV29-1 and TRBJ2-2; no reliable D call. Germline CDR1 SQVTM, CDR2 ANQGSEA. CDR3 length: 13 residues. With 7 bases removed from V and 5 bases from J, the gap between germline ends came to 14 bases. The CDR3 is CSAQPDLTGELFF. CDR3 DNA sequence: TGCAGCGCACAACCCGACCTTACCGGGGAGCTGTTTTTT.

Turning to this clonotype: The germline gene is not matched at one end of the junction; a read error may be the cause. This chain connects TRBV24-1 to TRBJ1-6, with 7 nucleotides matching TRBD1. The CDR3 sequence is 9 residues long. CDR1 and CDR2 (germline): KGHDR, SFDVKD. In DNA form, the CDR3 reads TGTGCCACCAGTGGGGACAGTGGGTTT. As protein: CATSGDSGF.

The chain joins TRBV12-3 or TRBV12-4 to TRBJ2-3, with TRBD2 identical over 8 bases. CDR3 size: 15 residues. Germline trimming cut 3 bases from V and 2 bases from J; bases unmatched to any gene: 4. CDR3 nucleotides: TGTGCCAGCAGTTTCGGGACTAGGCACACAGATACGCAGTATTTT. This translates into CASSFGTRHTDTQYF.

The rearrangement links TRBV4-1 to TRBJ2-3, with D possibly matching TRBD1 (6 bases). V lost 4 bases and J 1 base, leaving 15 bases between the germline ends. The CDR3 has 16 residues. Germline-derived CDR1 and CDR2 are MGHRA and YSYEKL. The CDR3 DNA is TGCGCCAGCAGCCTACAATGGGGGCAACGCACAGATACGCAGTATTTT. It specifies CASSLQWGQRTDTQYF.

The chain couples TRBV5-4 to TRBJ1-5; D remains ambiguous. The V and J ends lost 0 bases and 3 bases respectively, with 4 bases between them. The CDR3 is 13 amino acids. Germline V gene sequence: CDR1 SGHNT, CDR2 YYREEE (reference sequence). The CDR3 DNA is TGTGCCAGCAGCTTGGAGCCCAATCAGCCCCAGCATTTT. It encodes CASSLEPNQPQHF. Full variable domain (outside the CDR3, taken from reference TRBV5-4 and TRBJ1-5): ETGVTQSPTHLIKTRGQQVTLRCSSQSGHNTVSWYQQALGQGPQFIFQYYREEENGRGNFPPRFSGLQFPNYSSELNVNALELDDSALYLCASSLEPNQPQHFGDGTRLSIL.

The rearrangement uses TRBV18 and TRBJ2-7; 8 bases align to TRBD1. Germline loops: CDR1 KGHSH, CDR2 LQKENI. The CDR3 extends over 16 amino acids. Trimming at V came to 4 bases and at J to 0 bases, leaving 8 bases not matched to a gene. The CDR3 nucleotides are TGTGCCAGCTCACTAGCTACCGGGACAGGCTCCTACGAGCAGTACTTC. It encodes CASSLATGTGSYEQYF.

The CDR3, as DNA: TGCAGCGGGCAGGGGGCAAGCGACAATGAGCAGTTCTTC. Translation: CSGQGASDNEQFF. V is TRBV29-1 and J is TRBJ2-1; 8 bases align to TRBD1. The CDR3 is made up of 13 amino acids. Looked up from germline, CDR1 is SQVTM and CDR2 is ANQGSEA. With 7 bases clipped from V and 5 bases from J, the junction kept 7 bases outside the gene matches.

The chain joins TRBV7-9 to TRBJ2-5; 10 bases are shared with TRBD1. Germline V gene sequence: CDR1 SEHNR, CDR2 FQNEAQ (reference sequence). The CDR3 is 13 residues long. V shed 5 bases and J 4 bases; nucleotides not matched to a gene: 1. CDR3 amino acids: CASSDRGRETQYF. The CDR3 DNA follows: TGTGCCAGCAGCGACAGGGGGCGAGAGACCCAGTACTTC.

The V gene is TRBV7-9, the J gene TRBJ1-1, with no clear D. The CDR3 sequence is 16 residues long. Trimming shortened V by 0 bases and J by 5 bases, and 16 bases separated the two germline ends. From germline, CDR1 is SEHNR and CDR2 FQNEAQ (reference sequence). As DNA, the CDR3 is TGTGCCAGCAGCTTAGCGGGCCGGGTGTATATGACTGAAGCTTTCTTT. It encodes CASSLAGRVYMTEAFF. The full variable domain, completed using reference TRBV7-9 and TRBJ1-1, is DTGVSQNPRHKITKRGQNVTFRCDPISEHNRLYWYRQTLGQGPEFLTYFQNEAQLEKSRLLSDRFSAERPKGSFSTLEIQRTEQGDSAMYLCASSLAGRVYMTEAFFGQGTRLTVV.

V gene TRBV7-2 combines with J gene TRBJ2-3; D gene unclear. Germline loops: CDR1 SGHTA, CDR2 FQGNSA. V gave up 3 bases and J gave up 13 bases, with 2 bases separating them. There are 8 residues in the CDR3. DNA for the CDR3: TGTGCCAGCAGCTTTGAGTATTTT. Residues: CASSFEYF.

V usage is TRBV29-1 and J usage is TRBJ2-1, with TRBD1 identical over 9 bases. The germline V gene encodes CDR1 SQVTM and CDR2 ANQGSEA. This CDR3 is 14 amino acids long. V gave up 4 bases and J gave up 3 bases; unmatched junction bases: 4. The CDR3 loop reads CSVADRGRYNEQFF. The CDR3 nucleotides read TGCAGCGTTGCGGACAGGGGACGCTACAATGAGCAGTTCTTC.

The chain links TRBV29-1 to TRBJ1-5; 9 nucleotides line up with TRBD1. The CDR3 has 16 amino acids. V lost 4 bases, J lost 1 base, and 8 bases stayed unmatched. In germline, CDR1 is SQVTM, CDR2 ANQGSEA. CDR3: CSVVSGQGASNQPQHF. Here the CDR3 DNA reads TGCAGCGTTGTTTCGGGACAGGGAGCAAGCAATCAGCCCCAGCATTTT. Combining the CDR3 with reference TRBV29-1 and TRBJ1-5 gives the whole variable domain SAVISQKPSRDICQRGTSLTIQCQVDSQVTMMFWYRQQPGQSLTLIATANQGSEATYESGFVIDKFPISRPNLTFSTLTVSNMSPEDSSIYLCSVVSGQGASNQPQHFGDGTRLSIL.

The chain employs TRBV20-1 and TRBJ1-5; 8 bases align to TRBD1. This CDR3 comprises 13 residues. J was trimmed by 4 bases and V by 5 bases; bases with no gene match: 4. The V gene's germline CDR1 is DFQATT and CDR2 SNEGSKA (reference sequence). The CDR3 reads CSAGTGPNQPQHF. The CDR3, as DNA: TGCAGTGCTGGGACAGGCCCTAATCAGCCCCAGCATTTT.

This chain joins TRBV23-1 and TRBJ1-1; 7 positions agree with TRBD1. TRBV23-1 qualifies as an ORF whose function is uncertain. The CDR3 totals 14 residues. The CDR3 reads CVSAVRGLGTEAFF. The CDR3, as DNA: TGCGTATCGGCCGTCAGGGGGTTAGGGACTGAAGCTTTCTTT.